The rows below give T cell receptor beta chains drawn from one sample of a study of shared clonotypes between healthy human individuals. Profiling relied on immunoSEQ multiplex PCR, and the TCRdb table lists in-frame clones only, not all of them. The sample has 2 million to 2.5 million clones, around 93% seen once. The sample was naive CD4+ T cells from PBMCs. The source is a man aged 18 to 29 in good health. Some clones in this sample may be carry-over from other donors' samples. CDR3s include the opening cysteine and the closing phenylalanine or tryptophan. D genes are given only for firm matches. Clone size is not always given. Where it is, it says once, few, many or a class for expanded clones.

clone size: .
J gene: TRBJ1-2
V gene: TRBV5-4
CDR3 length: 15
D gene: .
CDR3 protein: CASSNKQEGSYGYTF
CDR3 DNA: TGTGCCAGCAGCAATAAACAGGAGGGGAGCTATGGCTACACCTTC

clone size: once
J gene: TRBJ2-5
V gene: TRBV6-1
CDR3 length: 13
D gene: .
CDR3 protein: CASRSRVPETQYF
CDR3 DNA: TGTGCCAGCAGGAGCAGAGTCCCGGAGACCCAGTACTTC

clone size: .
J gene: TRBJ2-1
V gene: TRBV9
CDR3 length: 14
D gene: .
CDR3 protein: CASSVTGGNNEQFF
CDR3 DNA: TGTGCCAGCAGCGTAACGGGCGGAAACAATGAGCAGTTCTTC

clone size: .
J gene: TRBJ2-7
V gene: TRBV6-6
CDR3 length: 13
D gene: .
CDR3 protein: CASTKQGSYEQYF
CDR3 DNA: TGTGCCAGCACTAAACAGGGATCCTACGAGCAGTACTTC

clone size: .
J gene: TRBJ1-5
V gene: TRBV6-6
CDR3 length: 13
D gene: .
CDR3 protein: CASTGFEHQPQHF
CDR3 DNA: TGTGCCAGCACGGGCTTCGAACATCAGCCCCAGCATTTT

clone size: .
J gene: TRBJ1-3
V gene: TRBV10-3
CDR3 length: 14
D gene: .
CDR3 protein: CAGGSPSSGNTIYF
CDR3 DNA: TGTGCCGGTGGGAGCCCTAGCTCTGGAAACACCATATATTTT

clone size: few
J gene: TRBJ2-2
V gene: TRBV7-9
CDR3 length: 12
D gene: .
CDR3 protein: CASSLDHGELFF
CDR3 DNA: TGTGCCAGCAGCTTAGACCACGGGGAGCTGTTTTTT

clone size: .
J gene: TRBJ2-7
V gene: TRBV18
CDR3 length: 13
D gene: .
CDR3 protein: CASSLGRAYEQYF
CDR3 DNA: TGTGCCAGCTCACTCGGCCGTGCCTACGAGCAGTACTTC

clone size: .
J gene: TRBJ2-4
V gene: TRBV9
CDR3 length: 13
D gene: .
CDR3 protein: CASSPPGGGIQYF
CDR3 DNA: TGTGCCAGCAGCCCCCCCGGGGGTGGCATTCAGTACTTC

clone size: .
J gene: TRBJ1-1
V gene: TRBV19
CDR3 length: 15
D gene: .
CDR3 protein: CASSIGPGQNTEAFF
CDR3 DNA: TGTGCCAGTAGTATAGGTCCGGGACAGAACACTGAAGCTTTCTTT

clone size: once
J gene: TRBJ2-1
V gene: TRBV6-1
CDR3 length: 13
D gene: .
CDR3 protein: CASSRGRGNEQFF
CDR3 DNA: TGTGCCAGCAGTAGGGGGAGAGGCAATGAGCAGTTCTTC

clone size: .
J gene: TRBJ2-1
V gene: TRBV9
CDR3 length: 15
D gene: .
CDR3 protein: CASSPSDGSYNEQFF
CDR3 DNA: TGTGCCAGCAGCCCGTCGGATGGCTCCTACAATGAGCAGTTCTTC

clone size: .
J gene: TRBJ2-2
V gene: TRBV7-6
CDR3 length: 15
D gene: .
CDR3 protein: CASSSLVANTGELFF
CDR3 DNA: TGTGCCAGCAGCTCATTGGTCGCGAACACCGGGGAGCTGTTTTTT

clone size: .
J gene: TRBJ2-7
V gene: TRBV4-1
CDR3 length: 13
D gene: .
CDR3 protein: CASSEDSYYEQYF
CDR3 DNA: TGCGCCAGCAGCGAGGACAGCTACTACGAGCAGTACTTC

clone size: .
J gene: TRBJ2-1
V gene: TRBV7-3
CDR3 length: 14
D gene: TRBD1
CDR3 protein: CASSLTRDSNEQFF
CDR3 DNA: TGTGCCAGCAGCTTAACGAGGGACAGCAATGAGCAGTTCTTC

clone size: .
J gene: TRBJ2-7
V gene: TRBV5-1
CDR3 length: 14
D gene: .
CDR3 protein: CASSVGGWGAEQYF
CDR3 DNA: TGCGCCAGCAGCGTAGGAGGCTGGGGGGCTGAGCAGTACTTC

clone size: .
J gene: TRBJ2-1
V gene: TRBV11-3
CDR3 length: 13
D gene: .
CDR3 protein: CASSLAQAMEQFF
CDR3 DNA: TGTGCCAGCAGCTTAGCACAGGCGATGGAGCAGTTCTTC

clone size: .
J gene: TRBJ2-2
V gene: TRBV5-6
CDR3 length: 15
D gene: TRBD2
CDR3 protein: CASSLREVITGELFF
CDR3 DNA: TGTGCCAGCAGCTTGCGGGAGGTGATCACCGGGGAGCTGTTTTTT

clone size: .
J gene: TRBJ1-5
V gene: TRBV28
CDR3 length: 16
D gene: .
CDR3 protein: CASRGVLGAADQPQHF
CDR3 DNA: TGTGCCAGCAGGGGTGTGTTGGGGGCCGCTGATCAGCCCCAGCATTTT

clone size: once
J gene: TRBJ2-7
V gene: TRBV5-4
CDR3 length: 14
D gene: .
CDR3 protein: CASSLGGGSYEQYF
CDR3 DNA: TGTGCCAGCAGCCTGGGGGGGGGCAGCTACGAGCAGTACTTC

clone size: .
J gene: TRBJ2-7
V gene: TRBV28
CDR3 length: 14
D gene: .
CDR3 protein: CASTPGSAAYEQYF
CDR3 DNA: TGTGCCAGCACCCCGGGGTCAGCCGCCTACGAGCAGTACTTC

clone size: .
J gene: TRBJ1-1
V gene: TRBV2
CDR3 length: 14
D gene: .
CDR3 protein: CASTRGFMNTEAFF
CDR3 DNA: TGTGCCAGCACCCGGGGATTCATGAACACTGAAGCTTTCTTT

clone size: few
J gene: TRBJ1-1
V gene: TRBV20-1
CDR3 length: 9
D gene: .
CDR3 protein: CSTSGSAFF
CDR3 DNA: .

clone size: .
J gene: TRBJ2-2
V gene: TRBV7-3
CDR3 length: 14
D gene: .
CDR3 protein: CASSPLAWAGELFF
CDR3 DNA: TGTGCCAGCAGCCCCCTAGCCTGGGCCGGGGAGCTGTTTTTT

clone size: .
J gene: TRBJ2-1
V gene: TRBV7-3
CDR3 length: 15
D gene: TRBD2
CDR3 protein: CASSLLQRGADEQFF
CDR3 DNA: TGTGCCAGCAGCTTGTTACAGCGGGGGGCGGATGAGCAGTTCTTC

clone size: .
J gene: TRBJ2-4
V gene: TRBV28
CDR3 length: 17
D gene: .
CDR3 protein: CASSLGEPRASKNIQYF
CDR3 DNA: TGTGCCAGCAGTTTGGGGGAGCCACGCGCGTCCAAAAACATTCAGTACTTC

clone size: .
J gene: TRBJ1-5
V gene: TRBV19
CDR3 length: 15
D gene: .
CDR3 protein: CASRPGRRSNQPQHF
CDR3 DNA: TGTGCCAGTCGGCCGGGACGGAGGAGCAATCAGCCCCAGCATTTT